This TCR beta chain was profiled in a study of blood T cell repertoires in COVID-19. Regarding this clone: This sample includes further DNA sequences coding for the same CDR3.

Libraries were prepared by immunoSEQ multiplex PCR; TCRdb keeps only in-frame clonotypes and omits some of them. Of 29,000 or so clones detected, 80% to 90% appear once; the ten largest clones hold approximately 10%. This CDR3 region has 13 residues. Germline values: CDR1 SGHAT, CDR2 FQNNGV. V shed 1 base and J shed 5 bases, with 8 bases lying between them. Sequenced material: peripheral blood. V and J are TRBV11-2 and TRBJ1-1; D is unclear. This receptor was identified in a human donor in a cohort sampled during active COVID-19. This CDR3 reads CASSLGGRTEAFF. In DNA, the CDR3 is TGTGCCAGCAGCTTAGGCGGGAGGACTGAAGCTTTCTTT. The variable domain in full, completed from reference TRBV11-2 and TRBJ1-1, reads EAGVAQSPRYKIIEKRQSVAFWCNPISGHATLYWYQQILGQGPKLLIQFQNNGVVDDSQLPKDRFSAERLKGVDSTLKIQPAKLEDSAVYLCASSLGGRTEAFFGQGTRLTVV.